The clone carrying this T cell receptor (beta chain) came up a few times. This specimen comes from a study of identical twins. MiXCR, run by TCRdb on the 5' RACE reads, gives a single entry per CDR3 protein. The repertoire holds around 960,000 distinct CDR3 sequences, with 9% to 15% as singletons. CDR3 length: 17 residues. The germline V gene encodes CDR1 SEHNR and CDR2 FQNEAQ (reference sequence). After removal of 4 bases from V and 9 bases from J, the junction contained 14 bases not matched to a gene. These sequences were also reported in another study, on yellow fever vaccine responses in identical twins.

V and J are TRBV7-9 and TRBJ1-6, with 8 bases matching TRBD1. The clonotype was recovered from a woman under 30 in good health. The sample taken for sequencing was PBMCs. The CDR3 bases are TGTGCCAGCAGCTCGGTCCCGGGGCAGGGGGCTAGTTCACCCCTCCACTTT. It encodes CASSSVPGQGASSPLHF.